The 21 T cell receptor beta chains below were found in one sample sequenced in a study of blood T cell repertoires in COVID-19. TCRdb keeps only in-frame clones here, not all; method: immunoSEQ multiplex PCR. The sample carries roughly 55,000 clones, around 87% recorded once. Sample: peripheral blood. These receptors came from a man aged 55 to 70 with active or convalescent COVID-19.

The chain couples TRBV7-2 to TRBJ2-3; TRBD1 matches at 10 bases. The CDR3 has 15 residues. V shed 6 bases, J shed 2 bases, and the junction held 5 bases outside the gene matches. Germline V gene lookup returns CDR1 SGHTA and CDR2 FQGNSA. CDR3 protein: CASRTTGGFTDTQYF. CDR3 coding DNA: TGTGCCAGCAGGACGACAGGGGGCTTCACAGATACGCAGTATTTT.

J is TRBJ2-3 and V is TRBV6-5; no reliable D call. Trimming cost V 7 bases and J 6 bases, with 20 bases left between them. Germline V gives CDR1 MNHEY, CDR2 SVGAGI. The length of the CDR3 is 15 residues. As DNA, the CDR3 is TGTGCCAGCACATCACCCGAGGCCGGCGTGGATACGCAGTATTTT. Translated, it gives CASTSPEAGVDTQYF.

The chain employs TRBV2 and TRBJ2-6, with D perhaps matching TRBD2 (6 bases). V was cut by 8 bases and J by 0 bases, with 14 bases left in between. CDR1 is SNHLY and CDR2 is FYNNEI in the germline V gene. CDR3 length equals 16 residues. CDR3 residues: CASAGSLVSGANVLTF. CDR3 DNA: TGTGCCAGCGCGGGAAGTCTCGTCTCTGGGGCCAACGTCCTGACTTTC.

This sequence joins TRBV3-1 (or the pseudogene TRBV3-2) and TRBJ1-5; D gene unclear. Between the trimmed V and J ends, which lost 1 base and 3 bases, there was a span of 7 bases. This CDR3 is built from 14 residues. Germline V gene sequence: CDR1 LGHDT, CDR2 YNNKEL (reference sequence). The CDR3 protein is CASSQGQDNQPQHF. DNA of the CDR3: TGTGCCAGCAGCCAAGGCCAGGACAATCAGCCCCAGCATTTT.

The rearrangement uses TRBV5-5 and TRBJ2-7, with D perhaps matching TRBD1 (6 bases). This CDR3 spans 14 amino acids. Germline CDR1 reads SGHKS; CDR2 reads YYEKEE (reference sequence). Trimming left V 4 bases short and J 1 base short, with 12 bases between. CDR3 sequence reads: CASSSTGISYEQYF. CDR3 DNA: TGTGCCAGCAGCAGCACAGGGATTTCCTACGAGCAGTACTTC.

In nucleotides, the CDR3 is TGCGCCAGCAGCTTGGGGGACAGAGATTTTACAGATACGCAGTATTTT. As protein: CASSLGDRDFTDTQYF. The V and J genes are TRBV5-1 and TRBJ2-3; 7 nucleotides agree with TRBD1. Losses at the gene ends were 0 bases for V and 3 bases for J; bases not matched to a gene: 7. CDR3 size: 16 residues. Germline lookup yields CDR1 SGHRS and CDR2 YFSETQ.

This clone was observed a few times. This chain uses TRBV5-4 with TRBJ2-7; D possibly corresponds to TRBD2 (5 bases). The V and J ends lost 3 bases and 5 bases respectively, with 12 bases between them. The CDR3 is made up of 13 amino acids. Germline V gene sequence: CDR1 SGHNT, CDR2 YYREEE (reference sequence). The CDR3 bases are TGTGCCAGCAGCTCTATACGGGGTCACGAGCAGTACTTC. This sequence encodes CASSSIRGHEQYF.

This chain joins TRBV19 and TRBJ1-1; 9 bases line up with TRBD1. J was trimmed by 4 bases and V by 8 bases; bases with no gene match: 8. The length of the CDR3 is 14 residues. Germline V CDR1 and CDR2: LNHDA, SQIVND (reference sequence). Here the CDR3 DNA reads TGTGCCAGTGCCAAAACAGGGGGCGGCACTGAAGCTTTCTTT. It codes for CASAKTGGGTEAFF.

The V call is TRBV10-3, the J call TRBJ1-3; 12 bases match TRBD1. CDR3 length: 16 amino acids. The germline V gene has CDR1 ENHRY and CDR2 SYGVKD. Trimming removed 3 bases from V and 4 bases from J; junction bases left unmatched: 4. CDR3 region: CAISDGTGGYGNTIYF. CDR3 DNA sequence: TGTGCCATCAGTGATGGGACAGGGGGCTACGGAAACACCATATATTTT.

This clone ranks as medium-sized. This chain connects TRBV9 to TRBJ1-6; no reliable D call. This CDR3 spans 14 amino acids. Looked up from germline, CDR1 is SGDLS and CDR2 is YYNGEE. Trimming removed 0 bases at V and 4 bases at J, with 5 bases between. This CDR3 is CASSVVPYNSPLHF. In DNA form, the CDR3 reads TGTGCCAGCAGCGTAGTTCCTTATAATTCACCCCTCCACTTT. Filled out from reference TRBV9 and TRBJ1-6, the complete variable domain reads DSGVTQTPKHLITATGQRVTLRCSPRSGDLSVYWYQQSLDQGLQFLIQYYNGEERAKGNILERFSAQQFPDLHSELNLSSLELGDSALYFCASSVVPYNSPLHFGNGTRLTVT.

This chain uses TRBV7-3 with TRBJ1-1; tentatively, D is TRBD1 (6 bases). CDR1 SGHTA and CDR2 FQGTGA come from the germline V gene. The CDR3 runs 18 residues. The V end was cut by 0 bases, the J end by 2 bases, with 19 bases between. CDR3: CASSLTIGTTDTNTEAFF. In DNA form, the CDR3 reads TGTGCCAGCAGCTTAACGATAGGGACAACAGATACTAACACTGAAGCTTTCTTT.

This clone was detected a few times. The gene calls are TRBV28 and TRBJ2-1; 7 positions agree with TRBD2. The CDR3 runs to 16 residues. Per the germline V gene, CDR1 is MDHEN and CDR2 is SYDVKM. V lost 8 bases and J lost 3; bases outside the gene matches: 13. CDR3 nucleotides: TGTGCCAGCCTCCCTCAACGGCCGGGGGGCTACAATGAGCAGTTCTTC. Its protein product is CASLPQRPGGYNEQFF.

This clone turned up a few times. J is TRBJ2-2 and V is TRBV5-3, with 9 bases fitting TRBD1. TRBV5-3 is known as an ORF, though its function is uncertain. The CDR3 contains 16 residues. V gave up 7 bases and J gave up 3 bases; unmatched junction bases: 10. In DNA form, the CDR3 reads TGTGCCAGACCTCAACCGGGACAGGGTGACACCGGGGAGCTGTTTTTT. Its protein is CARPQPGQGDTGELFF.

A word on this clone: The same CDR3 is also encoded by other DNA sequences in this sample. The J gene is TRBJ1-5, the V gene TRBV19; weak D call: TRBD1 (6 bases). Germline V CDR1 and CDR2: LNHDA, SQIVND (reference sequence). The CDR3 sequence is 13 residues long. Trimming cost V 4 bases and J 2 bases, with 6 bases left between them. The CDR3 region is CASSRQGNQPQHF. CDR3 nucleotides: TGTGCCAGTAGTAGACAGGGCAATCAGCCCCAGCATTTT.

V usage is TRBV10-1 and J usage is TRBJ2-7; TRBD1 matches 8 bases. The CDR3 is 13 amino acids. V shed 5 bases and J 4 bases; nucleotides not matched to a gene: 4. Per germline, CDR1 WNHNN and CDR2 SYGVQD (reference sequence). In DNA, the CDR3 is TGCGCCAGCAGTCAGGGGGCGAGGTACGAGCAGTACTTC. This translates into CASSQGARYEQYF.

CDR3 residues: CASSTSGRADNEQFF. CDR3 nucleotides: TGTGCCAGCAGCACCAGCGGGAGGGCCGACAATGAGCAGTTCTTC. The V gene is TRBV11-3, the J gene TRBJ2-1; TRBD2 agrees at 10 bases. V shed 5 bases and J 5 bases; nucleotides not matched to a gene: 6. This CDR3 comprises 15 residues. CDR1 and CDR2 from the germline V gene are SGHNT and YENEEA. Looking up the rest from reference TRBV11-3 and TRBJ2-1 gives the full variable domain: EAGVVQSPRYKIIEKKQPVAFWCNPISGHNTLYWYLQNLGQGPELLIRYENEEAVDDSQLPKDRFSAERLKGVDSTLKIQPAELGDSAVYLCASSTSGRADNEQFFGPGTRLTVL.

The rearrangement joins TRBV7-2 to TRBJ1-4; D might be TRBD1 (5 bases). The germline V gene encodes CDR1 SGHTA and CDR2 FQGNSA. Trimming shortened V by 5 bases and J by 10 bases, and 14 bases separated the two germline ends. This CDR3 is 13 amino acids long. The CDR3 region is CASSHPSGGKLFF. Written as DNA, the CDR3 is TGTGCCAGCAGCCACCCCTCGGGGGGAAAACTGTTTTTT.

The rearrangement uses TRBV14 and TRBJ2-5; tentatively, D is TRBD2 (6 bases). The V gene's germline CDR1 is SGHDN and CDR2 FVKESK. The CDR3 contains 15 residues. V lost 1 base to trimming and J lost 5 bases, with 14 bases between them. The CDR3 loop is CASSQGAGRRETQYF. The CDR3 nucleotides are TGTGCCAGCAGCCAAGGTGCGGGGCGGAGGGAGACCCAGTACTTC.

The genes are TRBV5-5 and TRBJ1-2; 8 nucleotides agree with TRBD1. Germline loops: CDR1 SGHKS, CDR2 YYEKEE (reference sequence). CDR3 length equals 15 residues. V trimming: 4 bases; J trimming: 2 bases; junction bases outside the gene matches: 7. CDR3 DNA: TGTGCCAGCAGCCCGACAGGGGATCTCAACTATGGCTACACCTTC. Protein: CASSPTGDLNYGYTF. Full variable domain (missing parts from reference TRBV5-5 and TRBJ1-2): DAGVTQSPTHLIKTRGQQVTLRCSPISGHKSVSWYQQVLGQGPQFIFQYYEKEERGRGNFPDRFSARQFPNYSSELNVNALLLGDSALYLCASSPTGDLNYGYTFGSGTRLTVV.

This clone was observed a handful of times. The CDR3 bases are TGTGCCAGCAGCCAAATGCCGGGGGGCATGTACGGCTACACCTTC. Its translation is CASSQMPGGMYGYTF. This chain links TRBV7-2 with TRBJ1-2, with a weak D call TRBD1 (6 bases). The CDR3 is made up of 15 amino acids. Germline V gives CDR1 SGHTA, CDR2 FQGNSA. The V end was cut by 5 bases, the J end by 8 bases, with 21 bases between.

This chain uses TRBV21-1 with TRBJ2-5; the table's D gene call, TRBD1, was not cross checked with the DNA. TRBV21-1 is designated a pseudogene. The CDR3 extends over 15 amino acids. The chain's CDR3 is CASSSGQGLGETQYF. DNA of the CDR3: TGTGCCAGCAGCTCAGGACAGGGTCTGGGTGAGACCCAGTACTTC.